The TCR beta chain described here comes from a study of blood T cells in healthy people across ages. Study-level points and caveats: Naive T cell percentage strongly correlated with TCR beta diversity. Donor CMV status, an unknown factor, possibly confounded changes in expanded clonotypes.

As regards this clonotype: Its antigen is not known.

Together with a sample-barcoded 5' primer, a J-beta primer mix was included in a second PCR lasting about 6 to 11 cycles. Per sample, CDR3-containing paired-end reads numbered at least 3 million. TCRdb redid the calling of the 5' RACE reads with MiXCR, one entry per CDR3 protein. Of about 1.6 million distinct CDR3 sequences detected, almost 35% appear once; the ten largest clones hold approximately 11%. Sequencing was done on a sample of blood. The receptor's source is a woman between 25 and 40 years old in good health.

CDR3 in DNA: TGTGCCAGCAGTGAACATAGCGGGGGCCACAATGAGCAGTTCTTC. Protein sequence: CASSEHSGGHNEQFF. The rearrangement links TRBV28 to TRBJ2-1; 9 bases align to TRBD2. With V trimmed by 5 bases and J by 5 bases, 7 bases remained unmatched. The germline CDR1 and CDR2 sequences are MDHEN and SYDVKM. CDR3 length equals 15 residues.